The 9 T cell receptor beta chains below all came from one sample that was sequenced in a study of Ad26.COV2.S vaccination and SARS-CoV-2 variants. Documented treatment: 15 to 20 received Ad26.COV2.S at low or high dose, single or two shots; about five received placebo; per-sample allocation not given. The samples were gathered on day 63 after the first injection of vaccine or placebo. The repertoire was sequenced with immunoSEQ multiplex PCR; TCRdb's copy has only in-frame clones and lacks some. The sample shows hundreds of thousands of clones, around 90% of them seen only once. The sequences come from peripheral blood, collected in a trial of Ad26.COV2.S vaccine versus placebo. The origin of the receptors is a person between 18 and 65 years old who received the Ad26.COV2.S COVID-19 vaccine or a placebo.

J is TRBJ2-3 and V is TRBV24-1; 12 nucleotides match TRBD1. The CDR3 loop spans 17 amino acids. Germline CDR1 KGHDR, CDR2 SFDVKD. The V and J ends lost 5 bases and 6 bases, in that order; junction bases with no gene match: 11. The CDR3 protein is CATSGASGTGGADTQYF. The CDR3 coding sequence is TGTGCCACCAGTGGCGCTTCCGGGACAGGGGGCGCGGATACGCAGTATTTT.

This clone was observed once. The CDR3 sequence: CASSPTGTAGAFF. The CDR3, as DNA: TGTGCCAGCAGTCCCACCGGGACCGCGGGGGCTTTCTTT. The J gene is TRBJ1-1, the V gene TRBV6-1; D is possibly TRBD1 (5 bases). The CDR3 is made up of 13 amino acids. The V end lost 5 bases, the J end lost 11 bases, and 18 bases lay between the germline ends. The germline V gene encodes CDR1 MNHNS and CDR2 SASEGT.

This chain joins TRBV5-8 and TRBJ2-1; 9 bases align to TRBD1. Trimming took 2 bases from V and 5 from J; bases not matched to a gene: 2. CDR3 length equals 14 residues. The germline CDR1 and CDR2 sequences are SGHTS and YDEGEE. CDR3 in amino acids: CASSFGTGHNEQFF. Here the CDR3 DNA reads TGTGCCAGCAGCTTCGGGACAGGGCACAATGAGCAGTTCTTC.

The chain carries TRBV24-1 and TRBJ2-5, with D possibly TRBD2 on 6 matching bases. V gave up 1 base and J gave up 5 bases, with 10 bases separating them. Germline values: CDR1 KGHDR, CDR2 SFDVKD. This CDR3 is built from 14 residues. CDR3 DNA: TGTGCCACCAGTGATTTCCCTAGCGTGGAGACCCAGTACTTC. It yields the protein CATSDFPSVETQYF.

The V and J genes are TRBV6-6 and TRBJ2-3; 11 nucleotides agree with TRBD1. Germline-derived CDR1 and CDR2 are MNHNY and SVGAGI (reference sequence). V lost 4 bases, J lost 4 bases, and 4 bases stayed unmatched. CDR3 length: 15 amino acids. The CDR3 region is CASSWTGGEADTQYF. The CDR3, as DNA: TGTGCCAGCAGTTGGACAGGGGGCGAGGCAGATACGCAGTATTTT.

The gene calls are TRBV11-2 and TRBJ1-4; the match to TRBD1 covers 7 bases. The junction had 9 bases not matched to a gene; V was cut back by 1 base and J by 7 bases. The germline V gene encodes CDR1 SGHAT and CDR2 FQNNGV. The CDR3 contains 16 residues. This CDR3 is CASSLGRGRSREKLFF. The CDR3 DNA reads TGTGCCAGCAGCTTAGGTAGGGGGCGGTCTCGTGAAAAACTGTTTTTT.

This chain joins TRBV7-9 and TRBJ2-2; 9 nucleotides align to TRBD2. CDR3 length: 16 amino acids. The J segment lost 5 bases and the V segment lost 2 bases, leaving 6 bases of the junction unmatched. Per the germline V gene, CDR1 is SEHNR and CDR2 is FQNEAQ (reference sequence). This CDR3 reads CASSLSSGSRTGELFF. CDR3 in DNA: TGTGCCAGCAGCTTAAGTAGCGGGAGTAGGACCGGGGAGCTGTTTTTT.

The chain employs TRBV4-3 and TRBJ2-1; TRBD1 matches 10 bases. The CDR3 covers 16 residues. Germline CDR1 reads LGHNA; CDR2 reads YSLEER. The junction had 7 bases not matched to a gene; V was cut back by 4 bases and J by 4 bases. CDR3 loop: CASSPRWGQGYNEQFF. The CDR3 DNA follows: TGCGCCAGCAGCCCTCGGTGGGGACAGGGGTACAATGAGCAGTTCTTC.

The chain has TRBV29-1 and TRBJ2-7, with TRBD2 matching over 10 bases. Per the germline V gene, CDR1 is SQVTM and CDR2 is ANQGSEA. V was clipped by 5 bases and J by 2 bases; unmatched bases: 6. This CDR3 is 14 amino acids long. DNA for the CDR3: TGCAGCGTTTTGGGGCTAGCGGGAGCCTACGAGCAGTACTTC. Amino acids: CSVLGLAGAYEQYF.